This T cell receptor beta chain is drawn from a study of blood T cell repertoires in COVID-19. Authors' processing steps: From reference gene primer amplification, estimates of nucleated cell counts were derived. The method was immunoSEQ multiplex PCR; TCRdb's version includes in-frame clones alone and lacks a portion of them. V and J calls and clone size follow that table, whereas D and trimming were derived from the DNA. The sample carries roughly 64,000 clones, roughly 80% recorded once. This clone has a single count. V lost 0 bases and J 3 bases, leaving 13 bases between the germline ends. This CDR3 comprises 15 residues. Germline values: CDR1 SGDLS, CDR2 YYNGEE.

The sequenced sample consisted of peripheral blood. The chain couples TRBV9 to TRBJ2-7, with D possibly being TRBD2 (6 bases). The clonotype comes from a man aged 55 to 70 with COVID-19, enrolled during active disease. This chain's CDR3 is CASSVGHPGGYEQYF. The CDR3 region has the DNA TGTGCCAGCAGCGTAGGTCACCCCGGGGGCTACGAGCAGTACTTC.